These 5 T cell receptor beta chains were all obtained from the same sample, sequenced in a study of cytotoxic CD8 clonotypes in ibrutinib-treated CLL. The repertoire was sequenced with immunoSEQ multiplex PCR; TCRdb's copy has only in-frame clones and lacks some. This sample has under 200,000 clones, with 81% found just once. The specimen was PBMCs, collected after 12 months of ibrutinib treatment. The receptor source for this set is a human donor with chronic lymphocytic leukemia.

Only a few counts were recorded for this clone. The CDR3 protein is CASNQWGNSPLHF. The CDR3 region has the DNA TGTGCCAGCAATCAATGGGGTAATTCACCCCTCCACTTT. V is TRBV27 and J is TRBJ1-6; D not certain. The V end was cut by 7 bases, the J end by 6 bases, with 10 bases between. This CDR3 has 13 residues. The V gene's germline CDR1 is MNHEY and CDR2 SMNVEV (reference sequence).

This sequence joins TRBV11-3 and TRBJ2-2, with D tentatively TRBD2 (5 bases). Trimming removed 5 bases at V and 8 bases at J, with 18 bases between. Germline loops: CDR1 SGHNT, CDR2 YENEEA. This CDR3 has 15 residues. The CDR3 bases are TGTGCCAGCAGCCCCCGACGAGAGGGAAAAGGGGAGCTGTTTTTT. This encodes CASSPRREGKGELFF.

This clone was seen a handful of times. This chain uses TRBV5-4 with TRBJ1-2; possible D gene TRBD1, 6 bases. Germline values: CDR1 SGHNT, CDR2 YYREEE (reference sequence). This CDR3 is built from 16 residues. V lost 5 bases to trimming and J lost 3 bases, with 20 bases between them. The CDR3 reads CASSPITGLGDYGYTF. The DNA for the CDR3 is TGTGCCAGCAGTCCCATTACAGGGTTAGGCGACTATGGCTACACCTTC. The full variable domain, with the rest looked up from reference TRBV5-4 and TRBJ1-2, is ETGVTQSPTHLIKTRGQQVTLRCSSQSGHNTVSWYQQALGQGPQFIFQYYREEENGRGNFPPRFSGLQFPNYSSELNVNALELDDSALYLCASSPITGLGDYGYTFGSGTRLTVV.

The chain links TRBV7-6 to TRBJ1-6; weak D call: TRBD1 (5 bases). CDR1 and CDR2 (germline): SGHVS, FNYEAQ. This CDR3 spans 16 amino acids. Trimming shortened V by 5 bases and J by 0 bases, and 11 bases separated the two germline ends. DNA for the CDR3: TGTGCCAGCAGCCTCAGACAGAGCTCCTATAATTCACCCCTCCACTTT. It yields the protein CASSLRQSSYNSPLHF.

The chain links TRBV5-1 to TRBJ2-3, with unresolved D. CDR1 is SGHRS and CDR2 is YFSETQ in the germline V gene. V lost 4 bases, J lost 0 bases, and 9 bases lay in between. CDR3 length: 14 amino acids. CDR3 amino acids: CASSPSISTDTQYF. The CDR3 coding sequence is TGCGCCAGCAGCCCCAGTATTAGCACAGATACGCAGTATTTT.